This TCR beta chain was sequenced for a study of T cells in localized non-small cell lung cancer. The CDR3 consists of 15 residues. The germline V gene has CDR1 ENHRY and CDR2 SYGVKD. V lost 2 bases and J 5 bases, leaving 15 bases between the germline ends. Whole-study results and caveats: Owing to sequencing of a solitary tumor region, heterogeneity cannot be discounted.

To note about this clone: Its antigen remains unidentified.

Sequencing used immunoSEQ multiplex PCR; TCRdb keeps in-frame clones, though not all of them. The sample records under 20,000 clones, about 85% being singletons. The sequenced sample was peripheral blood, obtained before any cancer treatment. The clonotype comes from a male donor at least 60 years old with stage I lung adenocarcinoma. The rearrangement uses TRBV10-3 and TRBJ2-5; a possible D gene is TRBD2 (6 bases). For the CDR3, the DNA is TGTGCCATCAGTGAGCCCCAGGGAGGAAGGGAGACCCAGTACTTC. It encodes CAISEPQGGRETQYF.